The 29 T cell receptor beta chains below all came from one sample that was sequenced in a study of monozygotic twins with inflammatory bowel disease (dated by TCRdb to between 2018 and 2021). Library method: 5' RACE. Sequencer: Illumina HiSeq 2500. Based on TCRdb reprocessing of the reads, there is one entry per CDR3 protein sequence, and DNA is missing. The sample has 300,000 to 450,000 distinct CDR3 sequences on record. The ten largest clones add up to around 2.6% of the sample. The sequencing input was blood. The receptors derive from a human donor with ulcerative colitis or Crohn's disease, or a healthy co-twin of an affected twin (not recorded which).

CDR3 in amino acids: CASSQDGVAGGVTDTQYF. The chain carries TRBV4-3 and TRBJ2-3; the D call from TCRdb, TRBD2, cannot be confirmed without DNA. There are 18 residues in the CDR3. Germline V gives CDR1 LGHNA, CDR2 YSLEER.

The CDR3 spells CASRRLLSRPGAGNYGYTF. This chain uses TRBV12-3 or TRBV12-4 with TRBJ1-2; TCRdb's D gene call, TRBD1, goes unchecked for lack of DNA. The CDR3 is 19 amino acids.

This chain uses TRBV7-2 with TRBJ1-1; TCRdb's D call, TRBD1, is unchecked because there is no DNA. The CDR3 length is 15 residues. Looked up from germline, CDR1 is SGHTA and CDR2 is FQGNSA. The CDR3 here is CASSSTSRGRTEAFF.

The genes are TRBV5-1 and TRBJ2-7; TCRdb returns TRBD2, unconfirmable since there is no DNA. Germline V CDR1 and CDR2: SGHRS, YFSETQ. This CDR3 has 15 amino acids. The CDR3 loop reads CASEGLAGDTYEQYF.

The V call is TRBV7-2, the J call TRBJ2-7. CDR3 length: 13 amino acids. Per the germline V gene, CDR1 is SGHTA and CDR2 is FQGNSA. CDR3 region: CASSLGWGYEQYF.

The V and J genes are TRBV5-6 and TRBJ2-1; TCRdb picks TRBD2, but there is no DNA to check that call. The germline gives CDR1 SGHDT, CDR2 YYEEEE. The CDR3 extends over 17 amino acids. The CDR3 here is CASSHPSGGSSYNEQFF.

The J gene is TRBJ2-7, the V gene TRBV7-2; TCRdb outputs TRBD1, but without DNA this stays unchecked. Germline CDR1 and CDR2: SGHTA and FQGNSA. The CDR3 length is 15 residues. CDR3 region: CASSWDGSLSYEQYF.

This chain links TRBV5-1 with TRBJ2-5. Looked up from germline, CDR1 is SGHRS and CDR2 is YFSETQ. The CDR3 runs to 15 residues. This CDR3 reads CASSHHLKRQETQYF.

The chain combines TRBV18 with TRBJ2-5; TCRdb reports TRBD1, a call that lacks DNA to check it against. The CDR3 spans 14 residues. The V gene's germline CDR1 is KGHSH and CDR2 LQKENI. CDR3 loop: CASSPGAAQETQYF.

The V and J genes are TRBV18 and TRBJ2-2; TCRdb returns TRBD1, unconfirmable since there is no DNA. The CDR3 runs to 16 residues. Germline loops: CDR1 KGHSH, CDR2 LQKENI. The chain's CDR3 is CASSPTTGFDTGELFF.

This chain joins TRBV5-1 and TRBJ2-1; TCRdb names TRBD1, which stays unverified in the absence of DNA. Germline V lookup: CDR1 SGHRS, CDR2 YFSETQ. There are 15 residues in the CDR3. The chain's CDR3 is CASSLSGGSYNEQFF.

The chain couples TRBV7-2 to TRBJ2-5; the TRBD2 assignment by TCRdb is unverifiable without DNA. Germline V gene data show CDR1 as SGHTA and CDR2 as FQGNSA. The CDR3 sequence is 14 residues long. CDR3 residues: CASSQDGPKETQYF.

This chain joins TRBV25-1 and TRBJ1-5; TCRdb gives TRBD1 as the D gene, but with no DNA this cannot be confirmed. Per germline, CDR1 MGHDK and CDR2 SYGVNS. CDR3 size: 16 residues. The CDR3 reads CASSEGGTGDNQPQHF.

The chain recombines TRBV6-1 with TRBJ1-5. This CDR3 has 15 residues. CDR1 and CDR2 (germline): MNHNS, SASEGT. CDR3 in amino acids: CASRPGFFSNQPQHF.

The rearrangement links TRBV29-1 to TRBJ2-7; TCRdb indicates TRBD1, and absent DNA this call remains unverified. There are 14 residues in the CDR3. The germline V gene encodes CDR1 SQVTM and CDR2 ANQGSEA. This chain's CDR3 is CSVWTGGDWGEQYF.

The chain employs TRBV6-2 or TRBV6-3 and TRBJ2-3; TCRdb's D call, TRBD2, is unchecked because there is no DNA. Germline V gives CDR1 MNHEY, CDR2 SVGEGT. This CDR3 region has 16 residues. CDR3 loop: CASRRLGISGTDTQYF.

The chain employs TRBV7-2 and TRBJ2-7; TCRdb indicates TRBD1, and absent DNA this call remains unverified. CDR1 is SGHTA and CDR2 is FQGNSA in the germline V gene. This CDR3 comprises 15 residues. The CDR3 sequence is CASSYLGDKSYEQYF.

This chain connects TRBV10-3 to TRBJ2-1. The V gene's germline CDR1 is ENHRY and CDR2 SYGVKD. CDR3 size: 13 residues. Here the CDR3 reads CAIRGRTYNEQFF.

V is TRBV2 and J is TRBJ2-7; TCRdb names TRBD1, which stays unverified in the absence of DNA. This CDR3 is built from 13 residues. The germline V gene has CDR1 SNHLY and CDR2 FYNNEI. Here the CDR3 reads CASNRQGPYEQYF.

The chain carries TRBV6-2 or TRBV6-3 and TRBJ2-2; the TCRdb call, TRBD1, lacks DNA for checking. CDR1 and CDR2 from the germline V gene are MNHEY and SVGEGT. This CDR3 has 16 amino acids. The CDR3: CASSYSGHFRGGELFF.

The chain employs TRBV14 and TRBJ1-1. Germline CDR1 reads SGHDN; CDR2 reads FVKESK. This CDR3 is 14 amino acids long. This chain's CDR3 is CASSQDLLNTEAFF. The complete variable domain, with remaining parts taken from reference TRBV14 and TRBJ1-1, reads EAGVTQFPSHSVIEKGQTVTLRCDPISGHDNLYWYRRVMGKEIKFLLHFVKESKQDESGMPNNRFLAERTGGTYSTLKVQPAELEDSGVYFCASSQDLLNTEAFFGQGTRLTVV.

The chain uses TRBV12-3 or TRBV12-4 and TRBJ2-1; the D gene TCRdb calls, TRBD2, cannot be checked with no DNA. The CDR3 spans 14 residues. This CDR3 reads CASNDWREHREQFF.

The chain couples TRBV6-1 to TRBJ2-1. The CDR3 consists of 15 residues. The germline gives CDR1 MNHNS, CDR2 SASEGT. The CDR3 spells CASSDVADSYNEQFF.

This chain connects TRBV5-1 to TRBJ2-7; TCRdb returns TRBD1, unconfirmable since there is no DNA. This CDR3 comprises 14 residues. Germline CDR1 and CDR2: SGHRS and YFSETQ. The CDR3 spells CASSFGGLAYEQYF.

This rearrangement joins TRBV4-1 to TRBJ1-5; checking the TCRdb D call of TRBD1 is not possible without DNA. From germline, CDR1 is MGHRA and CDR2 YSYEKL. The CDR3 runs 16 residues. The CDR3 region is CASSQPWDGGHQPQHF.

V usage is TRBV12-3 or TRBV12-4 and J usage is TRBJ2-7; the TCRdb call, TRBD2, lacks DNA for checking. The CDR3 runs to 12 residues. The CDR3 protein is CASSLPSGEQYF.

This chain uses TRBV5-1 with TRBJ1-6; with no DNA, the TCRdb D assignment of TRBD1 cannot be verified. This CDR3 has 16 amino acids. The germline CDR1 and CDR2 sequences are SGHRS and YFSETQ. This CDR3 is CASSTMSQTVDSPLHF.

This chain joins TRBV12-3 or TRBV12-4 and TRBJ1-1; absent DNA, TCRdb's TRBD1 call cannot be checked. The CDR3 covers 15 residues. CDR3: CASSLWGGPNTEAFF.

The chain has TRBV29-1 and TRBJ1-1. The germline CDR1 and CDR2 sequences are SQVTM and ANQGSEA. The CDR3 has 14 amino acids. This CDR3 is CSVEEGPVNTEAFF.